This TCR beta chain was recorded in a study of blood T cell repertoires in COVID-19. Study as a whole: Samples came from the United States, Italy and Spain, spanning acute and convalescent COVID-19. Sources were T cells, B-cell-depleted T cells, or PBMCs; the material itself was cDNA or gDNA.

The table lists this clone with a count of one. This CDR3 is built from 15 residues. Trimming left V 6 bases short and J 3 bases short, with 18 bases between. Germline CDR1 SGHDT, CDR2 YYEEEE. In the original analysis: The assay estimated nucleated cells by amplifying reference gene primers. Method: immunoSEQ multiplex PCR; TCRdb's copy keeps in-frame clones and lacks some. The V and J calls and the clone size are those of that table, but D and trimming were determined from the DNA. The repertoire has roughly 170,000 clones, 60% to 80% of them found once; the top ten carry around 24%. The sample was peripheral blood. The receptor was isolated from a woman between 65 and 79 years old with acute or convalescent COVID-19. J is TRBJ1-2 and V is TRBV5-6, with D possibly being TRBD1 (5 bases). CDR3 residues: CASTLGPGRDYGYTF. The CDR3 coding sequence is TGTGCCAGCACCCTCGGTCCAGGGAGGGACTATGGCTACACCTTC.